Following are 14 T cell receptor beta chains from one sample sequenced in a study of T-cell reconstitution after alpha-beta-depleted transplantation in children. A TCRbeta library incorporating unique molecular identifiers was prepared. TCRdb reprocessed the PCR reads via MiXCR and lists one record per CDR3 protein. The sample lists 300,000 to 400,000 distinct CDR3 sequences, around 20% occurring once. The specimen comprised PBMCs, mostly from graft donor cells, sampled 180 days after TCRalphabeta/CD19-depleted stem cell transplant. The source is a male patient between 10 and 17 years old who had a stem cell transplant for acute lymphoblastic leukemia, so the T cells may come from the graft donor.

This clonotype was counted only a few times. The gene calls are TRBV20-1 and TRBJ1-5; D call uncertain. The CDR3 runs 13 residues. Trimming took 6 bases from V and 5 from J, leaving 14 bases between them. Per the germline V gene, CDR1 is DFQATT and CDR2 is SNEGSKA (reference sequence). The DNA for the CDR3 is TGCAGTGCCCCTCGGGCCGGCGATCAGCCCCAGCATTTT. It encodes CSAPRAGDQPQHF.

The chain uses TRBV27 and TRBJ1-1; 9 nucleotides match TRBD1. V gave up 4 bases and J gave up 1 base; unmatched junction bases: 7. Germline V lookup: CDR1 MNHEY, CDR2 SMNVEV (reference sequence). CDR3 length: 16 residues. The CDR3 bases are TGTGCCAGCAGTTCCCGGAGACAGGGGGGGAACACTGAAGCTTTCTTT. This sequence encodes CASSSRRQGGNTEAFF.

V is TRBV19 and J is TRBJ2-3; 7 bases are a match to TRBD1. Unmatched junction bases numbered 6, after V lost 7 bases and J lost 2 bases. The V gene's germline CDR1 is LNHDA and CDR2 SQIVND (reference sequence). The CDR3 spans 14 residues. The CDR3 loop reads CASTDRSVTDTQYF. DNA for the CDR3: TGTGCCAGTACGGACAGGTCCGTCACAGATACGCAGTATTTT. The full variable domain, rest sourced from reference TRBV19 and TRBJ2-3, is DGGITQSPKYLFRKEGQNVTLSCEQNLNHDAMYWYRQDPGQGLRLIYYSQIVNDFQKGDIAEGYSVSREKKESFPLTVTSAQKNPTAFYLCASTDRSVTDTQYFGPGTRLTVL.

This clonotype has more than one count but fewer than ten. The chain employs TRBV21-1 and TRBJ2-3; the table's D call of TRBD2 was not tested on the DNA. TRBV21-1 is designated a pseudogene. This CDR3 contains 18 residues. In DNA form, the CDR3 reads TGTGCCAGCAGCTTCCGACAGGGTCTTAGCGGGAACACAGATACGCAGTATTTT. As protein: CASSFRQGLSGNTDTQYF.

This clonotype was seen a few times. V and J are TRBV25-1 and TRBJ1-5, with D possibly matching TRBD1 (5 bases). CDR1 and CDR2 (germline): MGHDK, SYGVNS. The V and J ends lost 1 base and 2 bases respectively, with 12 bases between them. There are 16 residues in the CDR3. The CDR3 here is CASSESDGGGNQPQHF. The CDR3 nucleotides are TGTGCCAGCAGTGAATCTGATGGGGGAGGCAATCAGCCCCAGCATTTT.

The rearrangement joins TRBV27 to TRBJ1-5; no firm D call. V lost 3 bases to trimming and J lost 0 bases, with 15 bases between them. CDR1 MNHEY and CDR2 SMNVEV come from the germline V gene (reference sequence). This CDR3 spans 17 amino acids. In DNA, the CDR3 is TGTGCCAGCAGTTTTGCGGTGCCCTGGGATAGCAATCAGCCCCAGCATTTT. Its protein product is CASSFAVPWDSNQPQHF.

The V gene is TRBV5-4, the J gene TRBJ1-1, with 7 bases identical to TRBD1. V shed 2 bases and J 4 bases; nucleotides not matched to a gene: 8. This CDR3 contains 15 residues. The V gene's germline CDR1 is SGHNT and CDR2 YYREEE (reference sequence). CDR3 amino acids: CASSLYRGGSTEAFF. The DNA for the CDR3 is TGTGCCAGCAGCTTATACAGGGGCGGGAGCACTGAAGCTTTCTTT.

The chain combines TRBV10-3 with TRBJ2-7; TRBD2 aligns across 12 bases. From germline, CDR1 is ENHRY and CDR2 SYGVKD. Trimming at V came to 6 bases and at J to 5 bases, leaving 5 bases not matched to a gene. The CDR3 runs to 14 residues. The CDR3 loop is CAIRASGRDHEQYF. CDR3 in DNA: TGTGCCATCAGGGCTAGCGGGAGGGATCACGAGCAGTACTTC.

This clonotype has just one count. V and J are TRBV20-1 and TRBJ2-2; D is undetermined. This CDR3 region has 13 residues. Looked up from germline, CDR1 is DFQATT and CDR2 is SNEGSKA (reference sequence). V was clipped by 2 bases and J by 4 bases, with 8 bases between them. This CDR3 reads CSARLGGTGELFF. The CDR3 DNA reads TGCAGTGCTAGACTAGGTGGCACCGGGGAGCTGTTTTTT.

This clonotype was detected a few times. This chain connects TRBV7-9 to TRBJ2-1; 8 bases are a match to TRBD2. Germline CDR1 SEHNR, CDR2 FQNEAQ (reference sequence). This CDR3 is built from 14 residues. The ends lost 5 bases at V and 4 bases at J; junction bases unmatched: 4. The CDR3 is CASSRREGYNEQFF. The CDR3 bases are TGTGCCAGCAGCAGACGGGAGGGATACAATGAGCAGTTCTTC.

This clonotype occurred a few times. The chain recombines TRBV12-3 or TRBV12-4 with TRBJ2-7; maybe TRBD2 (5 bases). Trimming took off 3 bases at V and 2 bases at J, with 20 bases between the two ends. The CDR3 spans 17 residues. The CDR3 nucleotides are TGTGCCAGCAGTTTCCCCCTGGGCCTCCGAGGGACCTACGAGCAGTACTTC. Protein sequence: CASSFPLGLRGTYEQYF.

This clonotype was seen a handful of times. The chain is built from TRBV6-1 and TRBJ2-5; D is unclear. The CDR3 has 14 amino acids. V was cut by 8 bases and J by 0 bases, with 13 bases left in between. From germline, CDR1 is MNHNS and CDR2 SASEGT. CDR3 sequence: CASHPFGYQETQYF. The DNA for the CDR3 is TGTGCCAGCCACCCCTTCGGGTACCAAGAGACCCAGTACTTC.

V usage is TRBV6-6 and J usage is TRBJ2-7; the match to TRBD1 covers 8 bases. The CDR3 runs 13 residues. Germline V lookup: CDR1 MNHNY, CDR2 SVGAGI (reference sequence). J lost 4 bases, V lost 6 bases, and 5 bases had no gene match. CDR3 sequence: CASRQDRGYEQYF. CDR3 DNA sequence: TGTGCCAGCAGGCAAGACAGGGGATACGAGCAGTACTTC.

The chain is built from TRBV5-1 and TRBJ2-1; D remains ambiguous. Between the trimmed V and J ends, which lost 4 bases and 1 base, there was a span of 12 bases. Germline V gives CDR1 SGHRS, CDR2 YFSETQ. CDR3 length: 15 residues. CDR3 sequence: CASSPQNPSYNEQFF. The DNA of the CDR3 is TGCGCCAGCAGCCCCCAGAACCCTTCCTACAATGAGCAGTTCTTC.